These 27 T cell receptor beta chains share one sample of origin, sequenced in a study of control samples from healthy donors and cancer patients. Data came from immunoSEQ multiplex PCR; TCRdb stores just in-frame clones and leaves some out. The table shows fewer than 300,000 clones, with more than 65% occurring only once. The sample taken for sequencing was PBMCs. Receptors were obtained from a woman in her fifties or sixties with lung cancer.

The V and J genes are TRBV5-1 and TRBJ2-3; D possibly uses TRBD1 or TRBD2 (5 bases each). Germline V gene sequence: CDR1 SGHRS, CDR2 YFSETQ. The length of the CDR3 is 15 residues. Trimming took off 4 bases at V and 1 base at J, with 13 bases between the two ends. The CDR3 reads CASSPTGPRTDTQYF. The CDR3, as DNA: TGCGCCAGCAGCCCCACGGGACCCCGCACAGATACGCAGTATTTT.

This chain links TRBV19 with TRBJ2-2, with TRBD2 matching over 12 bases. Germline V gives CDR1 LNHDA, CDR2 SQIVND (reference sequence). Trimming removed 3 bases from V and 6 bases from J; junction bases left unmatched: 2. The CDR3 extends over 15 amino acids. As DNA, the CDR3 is TGTGCCAGTAGTATTGGACTAGCGGGGCCCGGGGAGCTGTTTTTT. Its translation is CASSIGLAGPGELFF.

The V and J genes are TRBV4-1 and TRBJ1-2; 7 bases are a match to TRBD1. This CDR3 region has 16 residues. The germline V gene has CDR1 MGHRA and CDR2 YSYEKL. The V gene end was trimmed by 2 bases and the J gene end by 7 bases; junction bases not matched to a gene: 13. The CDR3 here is CASSQTSRGQLSGYTF. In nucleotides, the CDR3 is TGCGCCAGCAGCCAAACCTCCCGGGGACAGCTCTCTGGCTACACCTTC.

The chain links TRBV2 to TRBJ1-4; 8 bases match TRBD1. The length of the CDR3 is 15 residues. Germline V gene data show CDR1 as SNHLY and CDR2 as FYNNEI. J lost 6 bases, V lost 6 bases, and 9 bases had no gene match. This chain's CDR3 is CASRREQGGHEKLFF. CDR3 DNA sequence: TGTGCCAGCAGGAGAGAACAGGGGGGTCATGAAAAACTGTTTTTT.

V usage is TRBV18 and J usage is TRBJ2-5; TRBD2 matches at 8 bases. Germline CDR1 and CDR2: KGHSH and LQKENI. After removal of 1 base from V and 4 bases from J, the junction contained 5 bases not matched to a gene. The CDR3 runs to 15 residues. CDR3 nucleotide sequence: TGTGCCAGCTCACCACTAGCGGGGTTTGCAGAGACCCAGTACTTC. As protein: CASSPLAGFAETQYF.

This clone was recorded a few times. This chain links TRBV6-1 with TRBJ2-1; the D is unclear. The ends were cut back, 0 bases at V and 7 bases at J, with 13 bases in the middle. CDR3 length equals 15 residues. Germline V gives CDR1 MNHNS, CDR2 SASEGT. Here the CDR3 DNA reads TGTGCCAGCAGTGAAGCGGATCCCAGTGTAAATGAGCAGTTCTTC. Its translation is CASSEADPSVNEQFF.

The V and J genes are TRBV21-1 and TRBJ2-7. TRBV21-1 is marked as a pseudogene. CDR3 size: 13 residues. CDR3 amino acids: CASSFPTGVEQYF. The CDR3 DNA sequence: TGTGCCAGCAGCTTCCCTACCGGCGTCGAGCAGTACTTC.

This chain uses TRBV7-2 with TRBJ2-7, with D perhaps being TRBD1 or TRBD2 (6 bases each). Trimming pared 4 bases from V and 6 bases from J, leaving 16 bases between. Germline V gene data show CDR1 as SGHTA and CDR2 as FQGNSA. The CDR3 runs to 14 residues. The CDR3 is CASSSRFRGLEQYF. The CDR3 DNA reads TGTGCCAGCAGCTCCAGGTTCCGGGGGCTCGAGCAGTACTTC.

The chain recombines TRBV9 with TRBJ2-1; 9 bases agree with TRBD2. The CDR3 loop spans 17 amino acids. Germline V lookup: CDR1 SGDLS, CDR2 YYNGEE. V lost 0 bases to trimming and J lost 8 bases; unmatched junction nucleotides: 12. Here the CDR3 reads CASSVEGSGGSGDEQFF. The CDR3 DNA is TGTGCCAGCAGCGTAGAGGGTAGCGGGGGCTCGGGGGATGAGCAGTTCTTC.

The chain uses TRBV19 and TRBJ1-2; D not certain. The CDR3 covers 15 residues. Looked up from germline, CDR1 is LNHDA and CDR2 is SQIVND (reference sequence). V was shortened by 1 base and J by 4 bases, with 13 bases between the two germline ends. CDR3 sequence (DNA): TGTGCCAGTAGTATAGGGGGTGGAGAGTCCTATGGCTACACCTTC. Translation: CASSIGGGESYGYTF.

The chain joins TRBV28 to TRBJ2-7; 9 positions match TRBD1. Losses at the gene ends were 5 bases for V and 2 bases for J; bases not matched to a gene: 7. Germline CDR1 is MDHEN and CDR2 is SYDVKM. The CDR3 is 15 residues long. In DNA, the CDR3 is TGTGCCAGCAGTGTCTCGGGGACAGGGACCTACGAGCAGTACTTC. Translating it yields CASSVSGTGTYEQYF.

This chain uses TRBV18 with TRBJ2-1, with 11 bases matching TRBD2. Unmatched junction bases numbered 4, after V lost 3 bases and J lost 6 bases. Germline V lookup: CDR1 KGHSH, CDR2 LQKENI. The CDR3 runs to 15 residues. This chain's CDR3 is CASSPLAGGSNEQFF. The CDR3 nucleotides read TGTGCCAGCTCACCCCTAGCGGGGGGTTCCAATGAGCAGTTCTTC.

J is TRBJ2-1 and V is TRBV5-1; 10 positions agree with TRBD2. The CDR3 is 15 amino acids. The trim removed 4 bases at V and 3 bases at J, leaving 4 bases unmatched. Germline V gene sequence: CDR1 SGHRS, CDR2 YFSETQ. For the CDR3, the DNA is TGCGCCAGCAGCCGGGGGACTAGCGTCTACAATGAGCAGTTCTTC. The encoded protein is CASSRGTSVYNEQFF.

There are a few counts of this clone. The CDR3 is CASSLAQGGGYGYTF. CDR3 nucleotides: TGTGCCAGTAGTCTAGCCCAGGGTGGGGGCTATGGCTACACCTTC. J is TRBJ1-2 and V is TRBV19, with D perhaps TRBD1 (5 bases). Per the germline V gene, CDR1 is LNHDA and CDR2 is SQIVND (reference sequence). Trimming cost V 5 bases and J 4 bases, with 17 bases left between them. The CDR3 has 15 amino acids.

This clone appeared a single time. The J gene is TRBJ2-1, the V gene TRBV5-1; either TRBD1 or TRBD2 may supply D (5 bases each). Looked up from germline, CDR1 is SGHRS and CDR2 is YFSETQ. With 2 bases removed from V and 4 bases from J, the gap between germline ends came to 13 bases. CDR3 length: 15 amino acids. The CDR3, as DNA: TGCGCCAGCAGCTTACGGGACCCCCGGTACAATGAGCAGTTCTTC. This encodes CASSLRDPRYNEQFF.

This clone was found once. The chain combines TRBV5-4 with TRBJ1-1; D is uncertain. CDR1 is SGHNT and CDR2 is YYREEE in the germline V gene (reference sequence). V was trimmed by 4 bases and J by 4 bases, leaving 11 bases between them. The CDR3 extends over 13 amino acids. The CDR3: CASSRDRTTEAFF. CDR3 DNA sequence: TGTGCCAGCAGCCGCGACCGAACCACTGAAGCTTTCTTT.

CDR3 residues: CASADRGRNTIYF. Here the CDR3 DNA reads TGTGCTAGCGCGGACAGGGGGCGGAACACCATATATTTT. The rearrangement joins TRBV12-5 to TRBJ1-3; TRBD1 matches at 11 bases. The CDR3 spans 13 residues. In germline, CDR1 is LGHNT, CDR2 FRNRAP. V gave up 9 bases and J gave up 7 bases; unmatched junction bases: 5.

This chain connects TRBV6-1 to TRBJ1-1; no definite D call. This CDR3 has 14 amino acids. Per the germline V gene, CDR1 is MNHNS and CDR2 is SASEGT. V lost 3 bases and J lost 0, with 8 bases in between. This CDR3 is CASSEPGMNTEAFF. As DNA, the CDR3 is TGTGCCAGCAGTGAGCCGGGGATGAACACTGAAGCTTTCTTT.

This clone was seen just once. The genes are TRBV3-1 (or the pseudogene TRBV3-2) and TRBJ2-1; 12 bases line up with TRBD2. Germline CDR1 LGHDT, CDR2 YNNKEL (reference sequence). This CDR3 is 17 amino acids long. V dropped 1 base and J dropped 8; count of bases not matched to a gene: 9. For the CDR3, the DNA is TGTGCCAGCAGCCAAGGGACTAGCGGGACGATGGAGGATGAGCAGTTCTTC. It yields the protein CASSQGTSGTMEDEQFF.

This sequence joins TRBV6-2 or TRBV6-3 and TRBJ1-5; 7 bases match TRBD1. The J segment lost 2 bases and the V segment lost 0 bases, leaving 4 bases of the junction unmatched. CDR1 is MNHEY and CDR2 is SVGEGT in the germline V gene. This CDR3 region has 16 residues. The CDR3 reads CASSYSTQGGNQPQHF. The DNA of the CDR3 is TGTGCCAGCAGTTACTCGACGCAGGGGGGCAATCAGCCCCAGCATTTT.

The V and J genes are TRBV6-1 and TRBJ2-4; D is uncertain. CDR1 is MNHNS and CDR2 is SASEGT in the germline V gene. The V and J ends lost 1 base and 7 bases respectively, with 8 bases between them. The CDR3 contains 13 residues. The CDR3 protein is CASSEGVWNIQYF. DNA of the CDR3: TGTGCCAGCAGTGAAGGGGTCTGGAACATTCAGTACTTC.

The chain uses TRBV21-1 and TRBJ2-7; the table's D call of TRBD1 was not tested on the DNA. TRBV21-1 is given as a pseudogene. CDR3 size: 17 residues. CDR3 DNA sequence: TGTGCCAGCACCCCGACAGTGCCCGAGTTTAGCTCCTACGAGCAGTACTTC. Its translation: CASTPTVPEFSSYEQYF.

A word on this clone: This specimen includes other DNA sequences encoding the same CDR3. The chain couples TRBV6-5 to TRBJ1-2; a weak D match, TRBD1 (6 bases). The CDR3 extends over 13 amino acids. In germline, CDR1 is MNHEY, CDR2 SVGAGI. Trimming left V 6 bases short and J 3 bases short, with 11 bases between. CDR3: CASRTDRDYGYTF. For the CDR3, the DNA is TGTGCCAGCAGGACGGACAGAGACTATGGCTACACCTTC.

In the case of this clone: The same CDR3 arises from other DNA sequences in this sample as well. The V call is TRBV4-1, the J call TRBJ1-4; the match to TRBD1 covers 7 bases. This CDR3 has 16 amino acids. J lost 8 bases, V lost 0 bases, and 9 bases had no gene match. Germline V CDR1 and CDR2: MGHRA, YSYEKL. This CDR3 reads CASSQDNSGGREKLFF. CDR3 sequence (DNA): TGCGCCAGCAGCCAAGATAATTCAGGGGGGCGAGAAAAACTGTTTTTT.

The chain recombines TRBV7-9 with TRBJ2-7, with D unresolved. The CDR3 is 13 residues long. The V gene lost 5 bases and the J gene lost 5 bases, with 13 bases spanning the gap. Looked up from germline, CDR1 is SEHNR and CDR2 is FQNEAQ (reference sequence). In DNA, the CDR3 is TGTGCCAGCAGCAGGGATAGGCCCGACGAGCAGTACTTC. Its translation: CASSRDRPDEQYF.

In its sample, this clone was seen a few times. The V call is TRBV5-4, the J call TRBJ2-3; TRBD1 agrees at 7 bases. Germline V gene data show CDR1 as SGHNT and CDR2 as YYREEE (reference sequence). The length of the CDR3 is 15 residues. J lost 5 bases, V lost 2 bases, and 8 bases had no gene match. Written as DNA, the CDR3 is TGTGCCAGCAGCTTTGCCGGGACAGATGGAGATACGCAGTATTTT. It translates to CASSFAGTDGDTQYF.

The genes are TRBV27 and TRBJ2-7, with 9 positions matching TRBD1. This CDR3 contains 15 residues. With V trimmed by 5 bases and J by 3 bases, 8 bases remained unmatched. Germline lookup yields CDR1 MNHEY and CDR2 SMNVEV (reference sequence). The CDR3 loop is CASSTPGQGDYEQYF. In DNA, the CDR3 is TGTGCCAGCAGTACACCGGGACAGGGAGACTACGAGCAGTACTTC.